The TCR beta chain described here comes from a study of OX40 agonist ivuxolimab in advanced cancers. General notes on the study: Ivuxolimab was an agonistic, fully human IgG2 monoclonal antibody directed against OX40 (CD134), a costimulatory receptor. Intravenous ivuxolimab was administered to patients every 2 weeks at six dose levels: 0.01, 0.1, 0.3, 1.5, 3 and 10 mg/kg. Of the 50 to 55 patients in dose escalation, about 19 had hepatocellular carcinoma, around 15 had melanoma, 9 had renal cell carcinoma and 9 had head and neck cancer. In the dose-escalation cohort, 82.7% of patients were male, and the mean age was approximately 60 years, with a range of about 23 to 90. Patients were allowed to have had prior anti-PD-1, anti-PD-L1 or anti-CTLA-4 therapy, and roughly 40% of the dose-escalation patients had previously received checkpoint inhibitors. Partial responses occurred in three dose-escalation patients, of whom one had hepatocellular carcinoma and two had cutaneous melanoma. Peripheral TCRbeta sequencing aimed to test whether ivuxolimab altered TCR sequence diversity and caused clonal T-cell expansion. The paper describes the monotherapy dose-escalation part (N = 52 patients) of the phase I trial of ivuxolimab. Overall study outcomes, separate from this receptor: In the 0.1-3.0 mg/kg groups, partial responders had among the lowest normalized peripheral clonal expansion, particularly in CD8+ T cells. Which antigens the clonally expanded peripheral T cells were specific for was not determined. After ivuxolimab, expanded clones were on average more numerous among CD8+ T cells than among CD4+ T cells. At doses from 0.1 to 3.0 mg/kg, clonal expansion was seen in both CD4+ and CD8+ blood T cells between baseline and week 6. Low levels of normalized T-cell clonal expansion were also seen in some nonresponding patients.

In regard to this clone: Its antigen specificity is not known. Base qualities are not recorded, but no much larger clone differs from it by a single base.

For sequencing of the TCRbeta CDR3 region, genomic DNA was extracted from the sorted cells. The immunoSEQ Assay was used to sequence the TCRbeta CDR3 regions. The clones in this table, taken by TCRdb from immuneACCESS, are in-frame only. Not every clone is retained; where verified, under half of the shortfall comes from an unresolved V gene, and the cause of the rest is unknown. In all, the sample holds about 59,000 clones, and around 87% of those were seen once. Clones ranked in the top ten supply 0.3% to 0.4% of the sample. CDR1 and CDR2 are read off the germline V gene (reference sequence) as SGHNT and YYREEE. Unmatched junction bases come to 15, with V trimmed by 3 bases and J by 3 bases. The CDR3, cysteine through phenylalanine, is 20 amino acids long. Solely the CDR3 DNA is kept, with 60 bases framed from the first base. The trial excluded patients who had a history of autoimmune disease or were on systemic immunosuppression. Peripheral blood for TCR sequencing was collected from all dose cohorts at baseline, on cycle 4 day 1, and on cycle 7 day 1. Samples were obtained from an open-label, multicenter, first-in-human phase I dose-escalation trial of ivuxolimab. The trial enrolled adults with locally advanced or metastatic head and neck squamous cell, hepatocellular, melanoma or renal cell carcinoma. Before TCR sequencing, CD4+ and CD8+ T cells were separately sorted from peripheral blood.

This TCR was recovered from an adult with an advanced solid tumor such as melanoma, head and neck, liver or kidney cancer. The chain is assembled from TRBV5-4 and TRBJ2-3; 14 of the junction bases match TRBD2. Sequencing used CD4+ or CD8+ T cells sorted from blood, obtained in a trial of the OX40 agonist ivuxolimab. The CDR3 corresponds to CASSSPSQRTSGGTTDTQYF. The DNA reads TGTGCCAGCAGCTCACCATCCCAGAGGACTAGCGGGGGGACTACAGATACGCAGTATTTT.